This T cell receptor (beta chain) comes out of a study of T-cell reconstitution after alpha-beta-depleted transplantation in children. A TCRbeta library incorporating unique molecular identifiers was prepared. Each CDR3 protein gets one entry after TCRdb re-called the PCR reads with MiXCR. The sample consists of around 500,000 distinct CDR3 sequences, roughly 23% of them appearing once. Germline V gene sequence: CDR1 SGHAT, CDR2 FQNNGV. The CDR3 contains 10 residues. The germline V and J ends were trimmed by 4 bases and 7 bases, with 3 bases remaining between them. The table lists this clonotype with many counts.

The chain links TRBV11-2 to TRBJ2-3; D is undetermined. Material: PBMCs, mostly from graft donor cells, obtained 360 days after TCRalphabeta/CD19-depleted stem cell transplant. The receptor was isolated from a boy younger than two who had a stem cell transplant for acute myeloid leukemia, so the T cells may come from the graft donor. This CDR3 is CASSSNTQYF. CDR3 nucleotide sequence: TGTGCCAGCAGCTCTAATACGCAGTATTTT.